This TCR beta chain was recorded in a study of T cells in tumors after PD-1 blockade. Looking at the study overall: Each patient got pembrolizumab 200 mg every 3 weeks or cemiplimab 350 mg every 2 weeks. Study findings and constraints: Some novel exhausted tumor clones appeared in pre-treatment blood, suggesting peripheral recruitment.

Libraries were prepared by immunoSEQ multiplex PCR; TCRdb keeps only in-frame clonotypes and omits some of them. Found here are 60,000 or so clones, over 75% of them singletons; the top ten hold about an eighth. This clone turned up a few times. Its antigen is still unknown. Tumor or blood genomic DNA was sequenced, with inputs of roughly 600 ng to 6,004 ng. Germline lookup yields CDR1 LGHNA and CDR2 YNFKEQ. V was clipped by 2 bases and J by 5 bases; unmatched bases: 6. This CDR3 is 15 amino acids long. The chain joins TRBV4-2 to TRBJ2-1; TRBD2 aligns across 7 bases. Sequencing was performed on PBMCs, taken before anti-PD-1 treatment. The TCR originated in a human donor with basal cell carcinoma. CDR3 region: CASSQMTSRNNEQFF. The CDR3 bases are TGTGCCAGCAGCCAAATGACTAGCCGCAACAATGAGCAGTTCTTC.